Shown below are 21 T cell receptor beta chains from a single sample sequenced in a study of blood T cell repertoires in COVID-19. Sequencing used immunoSEQ multiplex PCR; TCRdb keeps in-frame clones, though not all of them. The data show roughly 230,000 clones, with around 88% seen just once and roughly 8.8% held by the top ten. Sample: peripheral blood. The source of these receptors is a man in his forties with active or convalescent COVID-19.

The chain has TRBV3-1 (or the pseudogene TRBV3-2) and TRBJ2-3; the match to TRBD2 covers 12 bases. J gave up 0 bases and V 4 bases, and 5 bases lay outside the gene matches. Germline V gives CDR1 LGHDT, CDR2 YNNKEL (reference sequence). The length of the CDR3 is 17 residues. CDR3 in amino acids: CASSLPTSGGSTDTQYF. CDR3 sequence (DNA): TGTGCCAGCAGCCTTCCAACTAGCGGGGGGAGCACAGATACGCAGTATTTT.

The CDR3 reads CASSPPDRGEYGNTEAFF. The DNA of the CDR3 is TGTGCCAGCAGCCCTCCGGACAGAGGGGAGTACGGAAACACTGAAGCTTTCTTT. The chain recombines TRBV5-6 with TRBJ1-1; TRBD1 is a possible D gene (6 bases). The V end was cut by 4 bases, the J end by 2 bases, with 24 bases between. Germline V gene data show CDR1 as SGHDT and CDR2 as YYEEEE. The CDR3 is made up of 18 amino acids.

The chain has TRBV5-6 and TRBJ1-1; 7 bases are shared with TRBD1. The CDR3 has 12 amino acids. The V gene's germline CDR1 is SGHDT and CDR2 YYEEEE. The trim removed 4 bases at V and 6 bases at J, leaving 3 bases unmatched. CDR3 sequence reads: CASSAGTAEAFF. The CDR3 DNA reads as TGTGCCAGCAGCGCCGGGACAGCTGAAGCTTTCTTT.

The CDR3: CASSLRGVGNTIYF. The CDR3 DNA reads TGTGCCAGCAGCCTCAGGGGAGTTGGAAACACCATATATTTT. The chain has TRBV6-5 and TRBJ1-3; a possible D gene is TRBD1 (6 bases). CDR3 length: 14 amino acids. Trimming cost V 6 bases and J 3 bases, with 12 bases left between them. From germline, CDR1 is MNHEY and CDR2 SVGAGI.

The rearrangement joins TRBV30 to TRBJ1-6; TRBD1 aligns across 7 bases. V gave up 5 bases and J gave up 7 bases; unmatched junction bases: 5. The germline V gene encodes CDR1 GTSNPN and CDR2 SVGIG (reference sequence). CDR3 size: 13 residues. The CDR3, as DNA: TGTGCCTGGGCAGGACAGGTCAATTCACCCCTCCACTTT. Translation: CAWAGQVNSPLHF.

The V and J genes are TRBV9 and TRBJ1-4; D unclear. Germline CDR1 SGDLS, CDR2 YYNGEE. The CDR3 is made up of 12 amino acids. Between the trimmed V and J ends, which lost 2 bases and 7 bases, there was a span of 6 bases. Here the CDR3 DNA reads TGTGCCAGCAGCGTGAACAGTGAAAAACTGTTTTTT. This codes for CASSVNSEKLFF.

CDR3 in DNA: TGTGCCAGCAGCCAAGATCCGGGACAGGGGAGCAATACAGATACGCAGTATTTT. It codes for CASSQDPGQGSNTDTQYF. The rearrangement uses TRBV14 and TRBJ2-3, with 10 bases identical to TRBD1. This CDR3 spans 18 amino acids. Germline V gene lookup returns CDR1 SGHDN and CDR2 FVKESK. V dropped 0 bases and J dropped 3; count of bases not matched to a gene: 9.

This clone was detected a few times. V is TRBV28 and J is TRBJ1-4, with 8 bases identical to TRBD1. CDR1 and CDR2 (germline): MDHEN, SYDVKM. This CDR3 spans 15 amino acids. V shed 2 bases, J shed 9 bases, and the junction held 8 bases outside the gene matches. CDR3 nucleotides: TGTGCCAGCAGTTTACCCCTTCGGACAGGGAAAAAACTGTTTTTT. Translating gives CASSLPLRTGKKLFF. The variable domain in full, completed from reference TRBV28 and TRBJ1-4, reads DVKVTQSSRYLVKRTGEKVFLECVQDMDHENMFWYRQDPGLGLRLIYFSYDVKMKEKGDIPEGYSVSREKKERFSLILESASTNQTSMYLCASSLPLRTGKKLFFGSGTQLSVL.

This clone has only one observation. The chain links TRBV7-9 to TRBJ2-1, with TRBD1 matching over 9 bases. From germline, CDR1 is SEHNR and CDR2 FQNEAQ (reference sequence). The CDR3 sequence is 17 residues long. With 5 bases clipped from V and 3 bases from J, the junction kept 11 bases outside the gene matches. The CDR3, as DNA: TGTGCCAGCAGCCCAGCCCGCGGGACAGGGAGCTACAATGAGCAGTTCTTC. Translation: CASSPARGTGSYNEQFF.

The DNA for the CDR3 is TGCGCCAGCAGTGAGACGGGACAGGGCTCTCAGCCCCAGCATTTT. As protein: CASSETGQGSQPQHF. The chain couples TRBV10-2 to TRBJ1-5; 9 bases are a match to TRBD1. V dropped 2 bases and J dropped 6; count of bases not matched to a gene: 5. Per germline, CDR1 WSHSY and CDR2 SAAADI. This CDR3 region has 15 residues.

The chain is built from TRBV7-9 and TRBJ1-2; no reliable D call. Germline V gene lookup returns CDR1 SEHNR and CDR2 FQNEAQ (reference sequence). The germline V and J ends were trimmed by 2 bases and 0 bases, with 10 bases remaining between them. This CDR3 is built from 15 residues. CDR3 bases: TGTGCCAGCAGCTTATCAATAGAAGCTAACTATGGCTACACCTTC. Its protein is CASSLSIEANYGYTF.

This clone was observed a handful of times. The chain links TRBV19 to TRBJ2-2, with D hard to call. The germline V gene has CDR1 LNHDA and CDR2 SQIVND (reference sequence). The CDR3 runs 16 residues. V gave up 3 bases and J gave up 0 bases, with 11 bases separating them. As DNA, the CDR3 is TGTGCCAGTAGTATCCGGAGTCCGACGAACACCGGGGAGCTGTTTTTT. Its protein product is CASSIRSPTNTGELFF. The full variable domain, completed using reference TRBV19 and TRBJ2-2, is DGGITQSPKYLFRKEGQNVTLSCEQNLNHDAMYWYRQDPGQGLRLIYYSQIVNDFQKGDIAEGYSVSREKKESFPLTVTSAQKNPTAFYLCASSIRSPTNTGELFFGEGSRLTVL.

The chain employs TRBV6-5 and TRBJ2-1; 14 positions agree with TRBD2. The CDR3 has 14 amino acids. After removal of 6 bases from V and 8 bases from J, the junction contained 3 bases not matched to a gene. CDR1 and CDR2 (germline): MNHEY, SVGAGI. Here the CDR3 DNA reads TGTGCCAGCAGCGGACTAGCGGGAGGCTATGAGCAGTTCTTC. It is translated as CASSGLAGGYEQFF.

V and J are TRBV19 and TRBJ2-5; the D is unclear. The CDR3 sequence is 12 residues long. From germline, CDR1 is LNHDA and CDR2 SQIVND (reference sequence). V dropped 1 base and J dropped 4 bases, with 4 bases sitting between them. This chain's CDR3 is CASSIGAETQYF. In DNA form, the CDR3 reads TGTGCCAGTAGTATAGGGGCAGAGACCCAGTACTTC.

The chain combines TRBV11-2 with TRBJ2-3, with 16 bases identical to TRBD2. CDR3 length equals 16 residues. V shed 1 base and J 6 bases; nucleotides not matched to a gene: 1. CDR1 and CDR2 from the germline V gene are SGHAT and FQNNGV. In nucleotides, the CDR3 is TGTGCCAGCAGCTTAGGGGGACTAGCGGGAGGGGATACGCAGTATTTT. Amino acid sequence: CASSLGGLAGGDTQYF.

This clone was detected only a few times. The V call is TRBV4-3, the J call TRBJ1-2, with D hard to call. Germline lookup yields CDR1 LGHNA and CDR2 YSLEER. Deletions cut 0 bases from V and 8 bases from J, with 19 bases between. The CDR3 is made up of 16 amino acids. The CDR3 sequence: CASSQERRPTLGGYTF. CDR3 nucleotides: TGCGCCAGCAGCCAAGAAAGGAGACCTACCTTAGGAGGCTACACCTTC.

V is TRBV5-1 and J is TRBJ2-5; 7 positions agree with TRBD1. Germline V CDR1 and CDR2: SGHRS, YFSETQ. After removal of 5 bases from V and 3 bases from J, the junction contained 7 bases not matched to a gene. This CDR3 comprises 14 residues. The CDR3 region is CASSRTGQKETQYF. The CDR3 nucleotides are TGCGCCAGCAGTCGGACAGGCCAAAAAGAGACCCAGTACTTC.

The V gene is TRBV7-9, the J gene TRBJ2-2, with D possibly TRBD1 on 5 matching bases. The CDR3 has 14 amino acids. The V and J ends lost 5 bases and 2 bases respectively, with 9 bases between them. Germline-derived CDR1 and CDR2 are SEHNR and FQNEAQ (reference sequence). The DNA of the CDR3 is TGTGCCAGCAGCCTAGGACATAACACCGGGGAGCTGTTTTTT. Translating gives CASSLGHNTGELFF.

The J gene is TRBJ1-5, the V gene TRBV19; the match to TRBD1 covers 7 bases. Germline CDR1 and CDR2: LNHDA and SQIVND (reference sequence). CDR3 length: 15 residues. Germline trimming cut 7 bases from V and 4 bases from J; bases unmatched to any gene: 10. The CDR3 sequence is CASTPLTGENQPQHF. CDR3 nucleotide sequence: TGTGCCAGTACCCCCCTAACAGGGGAGAATCAGCCCCAGCATTTT.

The chain employs TRBV6-5 and TRBJ2-1; 8 bases agree with TRBD1. Per the germline V gene, CDR1 is MNHEY and CDR2 is SVGAGI. V trimming: 6 bases; J trimming: 5 bases; junction bases outside the gene matches: 9. The CDR3 length is 15 residues. CDR3 sequence reads: CASSGGGTGNNEQFF. CDR3 nucleotide sequence: TGTGCCAGCAGCGGTGGTGGGACAGGTAACAATGAGCAGTTCTTC.

The chain recombines TRBV7-2 with TRBJ1-2, with 7 bases identical to TRBD1. The CDR3 is made up of 13 amino acids. J lost 6 bases, V lost 6 bases, and 7 bases had no gene match. The germline V gene encodes CDR1 SGHTA and CDR2 FQGNSA. This chain's CDR3 is CASSSRGLDGYTF. Here the CDR3 DNA reads TGTGCCAGCAGTTCTAGGGGGCTGGATGGCTACACCTTC. Based on the CDR3 plus reference TRBV7-2 and TRBJ1-2, the full variable domain is GAGVSQSPSNKVTEKGKDVELRCDPISGHTALYWYRQSLGQGLEFLIYFQGNSAPDKSGLPSDRFSAERTGGSVSTLTIQRTQQEDSAVYLCASSSRGLDGYTFGSGTRLTVV.